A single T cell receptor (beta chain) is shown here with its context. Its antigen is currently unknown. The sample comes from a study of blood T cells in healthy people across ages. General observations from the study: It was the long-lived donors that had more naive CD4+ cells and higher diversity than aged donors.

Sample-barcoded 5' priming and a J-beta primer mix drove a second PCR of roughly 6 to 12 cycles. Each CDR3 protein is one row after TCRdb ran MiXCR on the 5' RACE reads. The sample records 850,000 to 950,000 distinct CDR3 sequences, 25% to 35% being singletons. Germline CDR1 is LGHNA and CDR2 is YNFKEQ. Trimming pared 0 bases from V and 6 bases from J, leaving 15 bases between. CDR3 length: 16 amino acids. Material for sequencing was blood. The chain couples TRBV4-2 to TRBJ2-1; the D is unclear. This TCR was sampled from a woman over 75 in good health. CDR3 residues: CASSQDRGLSGNEQFF. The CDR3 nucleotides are TGTGCCAGCAGCCAAGATCGAGGCCTCTCCGGCAATGAGCAGTTCTTC.